These 7 T cell receptor beta chains came from one sample sequenced in a study of vaccination and CD4 T cells after COVID-19. Documented treatment: approximately 10-day PBMC culture with coronavirus spike peptide pools or control peptides (ViraFEST assay). What these receptors recognize is not known. Oncomine TCR Beta short-read sequencing was applied to DNA from cultured CD4+ T cells. TCRdb redid the calling of the PCR reads with MiXCR, one entry per CDR3 protein. The sample records 15,000 to 20,000 distinct CDR3 sequences, roughly 49% being singletons. The sequencing input was CD4+ T cells from blood, cultured in vitro. Every receptor here comes from a human donor who had recovered from COVID-19.

The chain recombines TRBV21-1 with TRBJ2-7; the table gives TRBD2 as D, unverified against the DNA. TRBV21-1 is given as a pseudogene. The CDR3 totals 17 residues. This chain's CDR3 is CASSKIKASSGIYEQYF. The CDR3 DNA follows: TGTGCCAGCAGCAAGATAAAGGCGTCTAGCGGGATTTACGAGCAGTACTTC.

This clonotype appeared a few times. The chain uses TRBV7-9 and TRBJ1-3, with 7 bases identical to TRBD1. The CDR3 totals 15 residues. CDR1 is SEHNR and CDR2 is FQNEAQ in the germline V gene (reference sequence). V lost 1 base, J lost 4 bases, and 4 bases stayed unmatched. CDR3 loop: CASSLVDREGNTIYF. The DNA for the CDR3 is TGTGCCAGCAGCTTAGTAGACAGGGAAGGAAACACCATATATTTT.

The V call is TRBV2, the J call TRBJ1-1; 9 bases map to TRBD1. CDR3 size: 16 residues. Per the germline V gene, CDR1 is SNHLY and CDR2 is FYNNEI. Trimming cost V 8 bases and J 5 bases; bases outside gene matches: 15. The CDR3, as DNA: TGTGCCAGCGTCCTGGAGGGACAGGGATCGGGGACTGAAGCTTTCTTT. It specifies CASVLEGQGSGTEAFF. Filled out from reference TRBV2 and TRBJ1-1, the complete variable domain reads EPEVTQTPSHQVTQMGQEVILRCVPISNHLYFYWYRQILGQKVEFLVSFYNNEISEKSEIFDDQFSVERPDGSNFTLKIRSTKLEDSAMYFCASVLEGQGSGTEAFFGQGTRLTVV.

This clonotype was observed a single time. V gene TRBV28 combines with J gene TRBJ1-2, with TRBD1 matching 9 bases. V lost 5 bases and J lost 3; bases outside the gene matches: 13. Germline V gene lookup returns CDR1 MDHEN and CDR2 SYDVKM. The CDR3 spans 17 residues. CDR3 DNA sequence: TGTGCCAGCAGTCCCCCAGGGGGACAGGGCCGTTACTATGGCTACACCTTC. Amino acids: CASSPPGGQGRYYGYTF.

CDR3 region: CASSFLFGATSGGLQTQYF. The CDR3 bases are TGTGCCAGCAGTTTCCTGTTTGGGGCGACTAGCGGGGGGTTGCAGACCCAGTACTTC. V is TRBV12-3 or TRBV12-4 and J is TRBJ2-5; 13 positions agree with TRBD2. This CDR3 is 19 amino acids long. V trimming: 3 bases; J trimming: 6 bases; junction bases outside the gene matches: 16.

The chain's CDR3 is CASSLVADGRAFF. The CDR3 DNA follows: TGTGCCAGCAGCTTGGTGGCGGACGGGCGGGCTTTCTTT. The rearrangement joins TRBV5-5 to TRBJ1-1; D is unresolved. The CDR3 length is 13 residues. Trimming took 0 bases from V and 11 from J, leaving 14 bases between them. Germline V gene lookup returns CDR1 SGHKS and CDR2 YYEKEE (reference sequence). The full variable domain, in which reference TRBV5-5 and TRBJ1-1 provide the parts outside the CDR3, is DAGVTQSPTHLIKTRGQQVTLRCSPISGHKSVSWYQQVLGQGPQFIFQYYEKEERGRGNFPDRFSARQFPNYSSELNVNALLLGDSALYLCASSLVADGRAFFGQGTRLTVV.

This clonotype was detected once. This chain links TRBV7-2 with TRBJ2-5; D is ambiguous. CDR3 size: 14 residues. Germline V CDR1 and CDR2: SGHTA, FQGNSA. Trimming left V 3 bases short and J 5 bases short, with 13 bases between. In nucleotides, the CDR3 is TGTGCCAGCAGCTTGAACTATTTAGGGGAGACCCAGTACTTC. This encodes CASSLNYLGETQYF. Full variable domain (missing parts from reference TRBV7-2 and TRBJ2-5): GAGVSQSPSNKVTEKGKDVELRCDPISGHTALYWYRQSLGQGLEFLIYFQGNSAPDKSGLPSDRFSAERTGGSVSTLTIQRTQQEDSAVYLCASSLNYLGETQYFGPGTRLLVL.